The rows below give T cell receptor beta chains drawn from one sample of a study of identical twins. TCRdb called the 5' RACE reads again in MiXCR, with one record for every CDR3 protein. The sample has around 370,000 distinct CDR3 sequences, roughly 9% seen once. The sequencing sample was made of naive T cells sorted from blood. These receptor sequences come from a woman aged 45 to 65 in good health. CDR3s include the opening cysteine and the closing phenylalanine or tryptophan. D genes are given only for firm matches. Only part of the rows carry a size: once, few, many, or a class if the clone is expanded.

j_call v_call clone_size d_call cdr3_length cdr3_nt cdr3_aa
TRBJ1-1 TRBV20-1 . . 15 TGCAGTGCTAGAGATCGGGGAAAGGGGAGCACTGAAGCTTTCTTT CSARDRGKGSTEAFF
TRBJ2-2 TRBV12-3/TRBV12-4 few TRBD2 16 TGTGCCAGCAGAATGCCACGACTAGCGGGACCCGGGGAGCTGTTTTTT CASRMPRLAGPGELFF
TRBJ2-3 TRBV4-1 . . 16 TGCGCCAGCAGCCAAGGGTATGGGACTAGCACAGATACGCAGTATTTT CASSQGYGTSTDTQYF
TRBJ1-2 TRBV20-1 . . 12 TGCAGTGCTGGCCCCAACGACGGAGCGTACACCTTC CSAGPNDGAYTF
TRBJ2-3 TRBV21-1 . . 12 TGTGCCAGCATCGATTACACAGATACGCAGTATTTT CASIDYTDTQYF
TRBJ1-1 TRBV29-1 . TRBD1 13 TGCAGCGCTGGGGACAGATTGAACACTGAAGCTTTCTTT CSAGDRLNTEAFF
TRBJ2-3 TRBV27 many . 15 TGTGCCAGCAGTTTACTGGCGGATAACACAGATACGCAGTATTTT CASSLLADNTDTQYF
TRBJ1-1 TRBV6-4 few . 13 TGTGCCAGCAGTGAACAGACTAACACTGAAGCTTTCTTT CASSEQTNTEAFF
TRBJ2-1 TRBV29-1 many . 10 TGCAGCGCCGCCTCCGGGATTCCTTTCTTC CSAASGIPFF
TRBJ2-7 TRBV3-1 . TRBD2 14 TGTGCCAGCAGCCAACTGGGGGAGCGGGATGAGCAGTACTTC CASSQLGERDEQYF
TRBJ2-7 TRBV11-2 few . 14 TGTGCCAGCAGCTTAGAAGGGGATACCTACGAGCAGTACTTC CASSLEGDTYEQYF
TRBJ1-1 TRBV25-1 few TRBD1 14 TGTGCCAGCAGTGGGGACAGGGCTGGCACTGAAGCTTTCTTT CASSGDRAGTEAFF
TRBJ2-7 TRBV5-1 . . 12 TGCGCCAGCAGTCCGCATCCCCACGAGCAGTACTTC CASSPHPHEQYF
TRBJ1-4 TRBV2 . . 14 TGTGCCAGCAGTTTCGCGGTGACTAATGAAAAACTGTTTTTT CASSFAVTNEKLFF
TRBJ2-7 TRBV3-1 few TRBD2 18 TGTGCCAGCAGCCAAGATCCGCCTAGCGGGAGGACTTCCTACGAGCAGTACTTC CASSQDPPSGRTSYEQYF
TRBJ1-4 TRBV6-2/TRBV6-3 few . 16 TGTGCCAGCAGTTCCTACTGGGGTGCAACTAATGAAAAACTGTTTTTT CASSSYWGATNEKLFF
TRBJ2-3 TRBV7-9 few . 10 TGTGCCAGCTGGGGGGATACGCAGTATTTT CASWGDTQYF
TRBJ1-2 TRBV5-8 . TRBD1 17 TGTGCCAGCAGCTCTACCCGCGGACAGGGTCGAGTCTATGGCTACACCTTC CASSSTRGQGRVYGYTF
TRBJ2-1 TRBV5-5 . TRBD1 14 TGTGCCAGCTTTACAGGGGCAACGGACAATGAGCAGTTCTTC CASFTGATDNEQFF
TRBJ1-5 TRBV19 few TRBD1 13 TGTGCCACCCTGACAGGGTTGGGTCAGCCCCAGCATTTT CATLTGLGQPQHF
TRBJ2-3 TRBV7-9 few . 17 TGTGCCAGCAGCCAAGCACTCGGGATCGCTAGCACAGATACGCAGTATTTT CASSQALGIASTDTQYF
TRBJ2-7 TRBV2 . TRBD2 15 TGTGCCAGCAGTGTTTGGCTAGCGGGAGCGGGCGAGCAGTACTTC CASSVWLAGAGEQYF
TRBJ2-1 TRBV30 . TRBD2 14 TGTGCCTGGACCTCAGCGGGAGGGCCGGGTGAGCAGTTCTTC CAWTSAGGPGEQFF
TRBJ1-6 TRBV2 few . 16 TGTGCCAGCAGTGAAGTACCGGGACGGAATAATTCACCCCTCCACTTT CASSEVPGRNNSPLHF
TRBJ2-2 TRBV6-6 . . 14 TGTGCCAGCAGTACCGTCGGGGGCACCGGGGAGCTGTTTTTT CASSTVGGTGELFF
TRBJ2-1 TRBV10-2 many . 12 TGCGCCAGCTTGGACCTTCCCAATGAGCAGTTCTTC CASLDLPNEQFF
TRBJ2-5 TRBV28 . . 12 TGTGCCACCCTTTGGAACCAAGAGACCCAGTACTTC CATLWNQETQYF
TRBJ1-2 TRBV4-2 few . 17 TGTGCCAGCAGCCAAGGTCCCGGGACACAGGGCTTGTATGGCTACACCTTC CASSQGPGTQGLYGYTF
TRBJ2-1 TRBV12-3/TRBV12-4 many . 15 TGTGCCAGCAGTTTTTTCGGGGCCTCCTACAATGAGCAGTTCTTC CASSFFGASYNEQFF
TRBJ1-2 TRBV14 . . 14 TGTGCCAGCAGCCAAGGATCCGGGAACTATGGCTACACCTTC CASSQGSGNYGYTF
TRBJ2-1 TRBV11-2 . . 16 TGTGCCAGCAGCTTAGATCGGTGGGAGACATACAATGAGCAGTTCTTC CASSLDRWETYNEQFF
TRBJ2-3 TRBV4-1 . TRBD1 17 TGCGCCAGCAGCCGGGGCCCCGGGACAGGGGTTAAAGATACGCAGTATTTT CASSRGPGTGVKDTQYF
TRBJ1-4 TRBV15 . . 15 TGTGCCACCAGCAGAGAGGGCAGCATGGGTGAAAAACTGTTTTTT CATSREGSMGEKLFF
TRBJ2-5 TRBV6-1 . TRBD2 15 TGTGCCAGCAGTGAAGCGGGACTAGCGGGAGAGACCCAGTACTTC CASSEAGLAGETQYF
TRBJ1-6 TRBV7-9 many . 14 TGTGCCAGCAGCTTGAGGCAGGCCCATTCACCCCTCCACTTT CASSLRQAHSPLHF
TRBJ1-1 TRBV6-2/TRBV6-3 few . 14 TGTGCCAGCAGTTACTGGGGGGCAGACACTGAAGCTTTCTTT CASSYWGADTEAFF
TRBJ1-1 TRBV29-1 few . 10 TGCAGCGGTGTGGTGGGAGAAGCTTTCTTT CSGVVGEAFF
TRBJ2-1 TRBV5-1 few TRBD2 18 TGCGCCAGCAGCCTTCGGACTAGCGGGAGAGTTTCCTACAATGAGCAGTTCTTC CASSLRTSGRVSYNEQFF
TRBJ2-1 TRBV4-2 . TRBD2 14 TGTGCCAGCAGCCGGGGACTAGCGGACAATGAGCAGTTCTTC CASSRGLADNEQFF
TRBJ1-1 TRBV20-1 many . 10 TGCAGTCCCAAGGGGATCCGGGCTTTCTTT CSPKGIRAFF
TRBJ2-7 TRBV10-3 . TRBD2 17 TGTGCCATCAGTGAGTCGACGCGCGGGAGGCGCTCCTACGAGCAGTACTTC CAISESTRGRRSYEQYF